This T cell receptor (beta chain) was sequenced for a study of shared clonotypes between healthy human individuals (TCRdb year 2020). For the study in its entirety: Three men and a couple of women, aged 18 to 49 years, made up the cohort. For each donor, CD4 naive and CD4 memory were each given three plates, CD8 naive was given two plates, and CD8 memory was given one plate. The study deeply sequenced blood TCR repertoires of about five healthy adults to estimate repertoire size and the extent of clonotype sharing between individuals. To increase sequencing depth and limit assay-specific biases, TCR repertoire library preparation and sequencing were carried out by different laboratories using diverse techniques. Per donor, leukapheresis produced somewhere between about 0.8 and 9 billion PBMCs. Overall results and qualifications from the work: Approximately 4.8% of naive CD4, 3.5% of naive CD8, roughly 2.4% of memory CD4, and 0.4% of memory CD8 clonotypes were shared across a few donors. Based on pairwise subsampling, the degree of clonotype sharing among donors was expected to be affected by sequencing depth. Incomplete sequencing was indicated by rarefaction of sorted-subset datasets, despite the large sequencing depth. Estimated clonotype richness was generally larger for naive than for memory subsets. Because the study included a small number of donors, the genetic and exposure-history diversity represented was limited. Sampling was restricted to blood, and TCR repertoires in tissue are likely to differ from TCR repertoires in blood. Compared with non-shared clonotypes, clonotypes shared by all four sorted-subset donors had higher generation probabilities.

Note on this clone: Its antigen is not yet known. Per-nucleotide qualities are absent, and no much larger clonotype sits a single base away.

Looking up the germline V gene yields CDR1 SGHRS and CDR2 YFSETQ. V trim: 0 bases; J trim: 6 bases; unmatched bases: 8. Measured from the cysteine to the phenylalanine, the CDR3 is 15 residues long. CDR3 DNA is the only sequence kept; it has 45 bases, read in frame from the first base. Healthy HIV-negative adults with no recently reported acute infections or vaccinations were included as donors. Every donor was a Caucasian adult residing in Nashville, Tennessee, USA. Magnetic negative selection was used to enrich CD4+ T cells, after which naive cells were positively selected on CD45RA and the negative fraction became the memory subset. After blood collection by leukapheresis, PBMCs were isolated using Ficoll-Histopaque density gradient centrifugation and then cryopreserved in the vapor phase of liquid nitrogen. Analytical flow cytometry was used to check the purity and quantity of every magnetically sorted T cell population. Genomic DNA was isolated from each sorted fraction and quantified by UV absorbance on a Nanodrop 2000c.

TCR CDR3 regions were amplified from genomic DNA by multiplex PCR using the deep immunoSEQ assay. Extracted genomic DNA from each cell subset was spread evenly across all wells of several immunoSEQ 96-well plates, with each plate serving as a replicate. For sorted subsets, 150 to 200 ng genomic DNA, equal to about 30,000 T cell genomes, was loaded into each replicate PCR. Purified libraries were quantified with a Qubit 3.0 fluorometer, sized on a Bioanalyzer 2100, and re-quantified with the KAPA Library Quantification kit. Every immunoSEQ 96-well plate was sequenced on a dedicated single-read 150-cycle Illumina NextSeq 550 flow cell. The authors' analysis ran thus. Because only junctional sequences without quality scores were contained in the immunoSEQ output, filtering matching that applied to full-length reads could not be performed. To assign V/J genes and CDR3, sequences were annotated against IMGT germline references using PyIR, a Python wrapper for IgBLAST v1.9. Reads with weak V/J assignments (E-value above 1e-6), missing CDR3, stop codons, out-of-frame junctions, or ambiguous translated residues were removed. A V3J clonotype was defined by an identical inferred V gene, J gene, and CDR3 amino acid sequence. To compute the percentage overlap between repertoires, the number of shared unique clonotypes was divided by the size of the smaller repertoire. Three approaches were used to assess repertoire richness: RTK rarefaction, the Chao1 estimator, and Recon v2.1 estimates of unobserved clonotypes. OLGA was used to compute generation probabilities for all TCRbeta clonotypes that the gDNA method yielded from a handful of donors. Sourced from immuneACCESS, this table was stored by TCRdb with only in-frame sequences that have V and J called. A share of the clones is absent; for the studies checked, an unresolved V gene accounts for under half, and the remainder has no known explanation. Clone size and V and J calls were adopted from that table, with D and trimming inferred from the DNA. Across this sample there are 2 million to 3 million clones, with roughly 93% seen only once. The ten most abundant clones make up 0.35% to 0.45% of the sample.

The chain was built from TRBV5-1 and TRBJ2-7; 8 junctional bases match TRBD1. This clonotype was obtained from a man aged 18 to 30 in good health. Some clones in this sample may be carry-over from other donors' samples. The sequencing input was naive CD4+ T cells from PBMCs. The cell subset or site label on this specimen signifies: CD45RA+ positively selected. The sequenced DNA is TGCGCCAGCAGCTTGGGGCCGGCAGGGGGCGGCGAGCAGTACTTC. Its amino acids are CASSLGPAGGGEQYF.